Listed below are T cell receptor beta chains from one sample, sequenced in a study of blood T cell repertoires in COVID-19. Sequencing was performed with immunoSEQ multiplex PCR; in TCRdb, only in-frame clones are kept and a portion is missing. The profile shows 40,000 to 55,000 clones, approximately 80% of them singletons. The sequenced sample was peripheral blood. The receptors originated from a man between 65 and 85 years old with acute or convalescent COVID-19. Both conserved end residues are part of each CDR3. D genes are given only for firm matches. Clone size, where shown, is once, few, many, or a class for clones that have expanded.

D gene	clone size	V gene	J gene	CDR3 DNA	CDR3 protein
NA	once	TRBV6-5	TRBJ1-2	TGTGCCAGCAGCCCCAGGGTCTCCGATGGCTACACCTTC	CASSPRVSDGYTF
NA	NA	TRBV11-1	TRBJ1-2	TGTGCCAGCAGCTTCCGGGAAACTAACTATGGCTACACCTTC	CASSFRETNYGYTF
TRBD1	NA	TRBV27	TRBJ1-3	TGTGCCAGCAGTTTATCCCCTCCACAGGGGCATCGAGGAAACACCATATATTTT	CASSLSPPQGHRGNTIYF
NA	NA	TRBV5-5	TRBJ1-1	TGTGCCAGCAGCTTTGTCAGGAATGCTGAAGCTTTCTTT	CASSFVRNAEAFF
NA	NA	TRBV6-5	TRBJ1-1	TGTGCCAGCAGGGCGCCGCGGGGGACCAACACTGAAGCTTTCTTT	CASRAPRGTNTEAFF
NA	NA	TRBV19	TRBJ2-3	TGTGCCAGTAGTGCGGCCGGCACAGATACGCAGTATTTT	CASSAAGTDTQYF
NA	NA	TRBV4-1	TRBJ2-5	TGCGCCAGCAGCCAACATGGGAGCCGGGGGGCACAAGAGACCCAGTACTTC	CASSQHGSRGAQETQYF
NA	many	TRBV19	TRBJ2-1	TGTGCCAGTAGTATAGTGGGGGCAGGGGCCAATGAGCAGTTCTTC	CASSIVGAGANEQFF
NA	NA	TRBV4-1	TRBJ1-5	TGCGCCAGCAGCCTAGGAGGGCTGGAGGAGCCCCAGCATTTT	CASSLGGLEEPQHF
NA	NA	TRBV6-6	TRBJ1-1	TGTGCCAGCAGTTACTCGGTCCAGGGGTACACTGAAGCTTTCTTT	CASSYSVQGYTEAFF
TRBD1	NA	TRBV6-2/TRBV6-3	TRBJ1-3	TGTGCCAGCAGCACGACTCGGGACAGGAAAGGCGTAAACACCATATATTTT	CASSTTRDRKGVNTIYF